The 17 T cell receptor beta chains below all came from one sample that was sequenced in a study of cytomegalovirus exposure and HLA in healthy donors. The PCR made use of 60 Vbeta and 13 Jbeta primers. Using immunoSEQ multiplex PCR, the repertoire was profiled, and TCRdb retains in-frame clones only, with some absent. The sample has under 90,000 clones; about 80% are singletons. What was sequenced was PBMCs. These receptors all stem from a middle-aged man in good health and CMV-seropositive.

This clone was seen only a few times. The chain uses TRBV19 and TRBJ1-1, with D possibly matching TRBD1 (5 bases). The CDR3 contains 13 residues. The V end lost 7 bases, the J end lost 6 bases, and 15 bases lay between the germline ends. Germline CDR1 is LNHDA and CDR2 is SQIVND (reference sequence). CDR3 in DNA: TGTGCCAGTACCCTCGGGCAGGGCCCTGAAGCTTTCTTT. This codes for CASTLGQGPEAFF.

There are a few counts of this clone. V gene TRBV6-1 combines with J gene TRBJ1-6; D is perhaps TRBD1 (5 bases). The CDR3 sequence is 15 residues long. From germline, CDR1 is MNHNS and CDR2 SASEGT. Trimming stripped 2 bases from V and 11 bases from J, with 16 bases between. This CDR3 is CASSERVGTGAPLHF. The CDR3 DNA reads as TGTGCCAGCAGTGAACGGGTTGGGACTGGGGCACCCCTCCACTTT.

This chain connects TRBV19 to TRBJ2-7; TRBD2 agrees at 7 bases. CDR1 is LNHDA and CDR2 is SQIVND in the germline V gene (reference sequence). V lost 5 bases, J lost 1 base, and 5 bases stayed unmatched. The CDR3 runs to 14 residues. Here the CDR3 reads CASSLLAESYEQYF. CDR3 DNA: TGTGCCAGTAGTCTTCTAGCGGAATCCTACGAGCAGTACTTC.

The chain carries TRBV11-2 and TRBJ2-1, with D possibly TRBD2 on 6 matching bases. Trimming pared 0 bases from V and 8 bases from J, leaving 20 bases between. The CDR3 contains 17 residues. Germline values: CDR1 SGHAT, CDR2 FQNNGV. Here the CDR3 reads CASSLDPRRSGFDEQFF. The CDR3 DNA sequence: TGTGCCAGCAGCTTAGATCCTCGTCGCAGCGGGTTTGATGAGCAGTTCTTC.

V usage is TRBV6-4 and J usage is TRBJ2-1; 14 bases align to TRBD2. The germline CDR1 and CDR2 sequences are MRHNA and SNTAGT. The J segment lost 0 bases and the V segment lost 7 bases, leaving 8 bases of the junction unmatched. The CDR3 consists of 18 residues. CDR3 sequence reads: CASTGLAGGVASYNEQFF. The CDR3 DNA reads as TGTGCCAGCACTGGACTAGCGGGAGGCGTGGCCTCCTACAATGAGCAGTTCTTC.

The genes are TRBV7-9 and TRBJ2-5; D is uncertain. This CDR3 comprises 13 residues. V gave up 5 bases and J gave up 5 bases, with 12 bases separating them. Germline V gene data show CDR1 as SEHNR and CDR2 as FQNEAQ (reference sequence). In nucleotides, the CDR3 is TGTGCCAGCAGCAAGGAGAGTTGGGAGACCCAGTACTTC. Protein: CASSKESWETQYF.

J is TRBJ2-2 and V is TRBV10-2, with D tentatively TRBD1 (6 bases). With 6 bases removed from V and 0 bases from J, the gap between germline ends came to 14 bases. Germline V gives CDR1 WSHSY, CDR2 SAAADI. The CDR3 contains 16 residues. Here the CDR3 reads CASREGQLPNTGELFF. The CDR3 DNA reads TGCGCCAGCAGAGAAGGACAGCTTCCGAACACCGGGGAGCTGTTTTTT.

V is TRBV7-6 and J is TRBJ2-2; tentative D call: TRBD1 (6 bases). V gave up 3 bases and J gave up 7 bases, with 15 bases separating them. The length of the CDR3 is 15 residues. The V gene's germline CDR1 is SGHVS and CDR2 FNYEAQ. The DNA for the CDR3 is TGTGCCAGCAGCTTGGACGGCGGACAGAACGGGGAGCTGTTTTTT. It yields the protein CASSLDGGQNGELFF.

This clone was counted only a few times. At one end the junction does not follow the germline gene, possibly because of a read error. This chain links TRBV4-1 with TRBJ2-6; possible D gene TRBD1, 5 bases. The germline CDR1 and CDR2 sequences are MGHRA and YSYEKL. The CDR3 spans 17 residues. CDR3 nucleotide sequence: TGCGCCAGCAGCCAAGGTTTGCAGGGTTCTGGGGCCAACGGCCTGACTTTC. Translating it yields CASSQGLQGSGANGLTF.

CDR3: CASSATGTEKLFF. The DNA of the CDR3 is TGTGCCAGCAGCGCCACAGGGACTGAAAAACTGTTTTTT. The chain has TRBV2 and TRBJ1-4; a weak D match, TRBD1 (6 bases). V was trimmed by 6 bases and J by 7 bases, leaving 12 bases between them. The germline CDR1 and CDR2 sequences are SNHLY and FYNNEI. The CDR3 runs to 13 residues.

The chain links TRBV30 to TRBJ2-3; TRBD2 agrees at 9 bases. The trim removed 2 bases at V and 2 bases at J, leaving 5 bases unmatched. Per the germline V gene, CDR1 is GTSNPN and CDR2 is SVGIG (reference sequence). The CDR3 loop spans 15 amino acids. The CDR3 sequence is CAWSRTSANTDTQYF. The CDR3 DNA reads TGTGCCTGGAGTCGGACTAGCGCTAACACAGATACGCAGTATTTT.

V gene TRBV5-1 combines with J gene TRBJ1-2; D unclear. There are 15 residues in the CDR3. Germline lookup yields CDR1 SGHRS and CDR2 YFSETQ. Trimming stripped 0 bases from V and 4 bases from J, with 13 bases between. CDR3 sequence (DNA): TGCGCCAGCAGCTTGGATGTCTCGGGAGTCTATGGCTACACCTTC. It yields the protein CASSLDVSGVYGYTF.

The chain has TRBV5-1 and TRBJ2-3; TRBD1 agrees at 7 bases. Trimming took 0 bases from V and 0 from J; bases not matched to a gene: 4. Germline CDR1 and CDR2: SGHRS and YFSETQ. There are 16 residues in the CDR3. CDR3 coding DNA: TGCGCCAGCAGCTTGGCAGGGGGACCAAGCACAGATACGCAGTATTTT. As protein: CASSLAGGPSTDTQYF.

V gene TRBV6-1 combines with J gene TRBJ2-1; 8 nucleotides agree with TRBD2. Losses at the gene ends were 3 bases for V and 8 bases for J; bases not matched to a gene: 9. The CDR3 contains 15 residues. The germline gives CDR1 MNHNS, CDR2 SASEGT. The CDR3 loop reads CASSDVGREGYEQFF. The DNA of the CDR3 is TGTGCCAGCAGTGACGTGGGCCGGGAGGGTTATGAGCAGTTCTTC.

The V and J genes are TRBV27 and TRBJ1-1, with D tentatively TRBD1 (5 bases). The germline gives CDR1 MNHEY, CDR2 SMNVEV (reference sequence). CDR3 size: 15 residues. Trimming took 0 bases from V and 0 from J, leaving 8 bases between them. CDR3 nucleotides: TGTGCCAGCAGTTTATCGGACAAATTGAACACTGAAGCTTTCTTT. Protein product: CASSLSDKLNTEAFF.

V is TRBV9 and J is TRBJ2-3, with a tentative D call TRBD2 (6 bases). V was pared by 3 bases and J by 2 bases, with 16 bases between. CDR3 length: 16 residues. Per germline, CDR1 SGDLS and CDR2 YYNGEE. DNA for the CDR3: TGTGCCAGCAGCGCAGTCCCGGAGGGGTCCACAGATACGCAGTATTTT. It codes for CASSAVPEGSTDTQYF.

V gene TRBV6-5 combines with J gene TRBJ1-4, with TRBD1 as a possible D gene (6 bases). Trimming took 6 bases from V and 2 from J, leaving 13 bases between them. Germline V CDR1 and CDR2: MNHEY, SVGAGI. This CDR3 region has 15 residues. CDR3 sequence (DNA): TGTGCCAGCAGCCCAACAGGGACCACTAATGAAAAACTGTTTTTT. This sequence encodes CASSPTGTTNEKLFF.